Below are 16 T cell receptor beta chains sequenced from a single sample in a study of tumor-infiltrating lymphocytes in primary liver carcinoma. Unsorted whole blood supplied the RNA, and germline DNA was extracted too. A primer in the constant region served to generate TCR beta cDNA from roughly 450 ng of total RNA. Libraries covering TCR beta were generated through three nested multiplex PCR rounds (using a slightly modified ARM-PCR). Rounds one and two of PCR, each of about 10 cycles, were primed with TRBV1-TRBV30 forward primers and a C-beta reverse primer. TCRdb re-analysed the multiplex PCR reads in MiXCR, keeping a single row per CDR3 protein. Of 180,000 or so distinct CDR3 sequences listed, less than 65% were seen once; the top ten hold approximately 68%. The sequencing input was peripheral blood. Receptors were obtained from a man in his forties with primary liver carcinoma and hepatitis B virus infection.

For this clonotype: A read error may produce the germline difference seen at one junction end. The CDR3 sequence: CANSQDVRGAKNIQYF. DNA for the CDR3: TGCGCCAACAGCCAAGATGTCAGGGGGGCCAAAAACATTCAGTACTTC. J is TRBJ2-4 and V is TRBV4-1; TRBD1 aligns across 7 bases. Germline V gene data show CDR1 as MGHRA and CDR2 as YSYEKL. The CDR3 runs to 16 residues.

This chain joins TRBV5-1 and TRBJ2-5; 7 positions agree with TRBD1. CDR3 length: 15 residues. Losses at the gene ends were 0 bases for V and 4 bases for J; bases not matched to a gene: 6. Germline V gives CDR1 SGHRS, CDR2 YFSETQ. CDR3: CASSLGDSGGETQYF. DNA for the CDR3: TGCGCCAGCAGCTTGGGGGACAGTGGCGGAGAGACCCAGTACTTC.

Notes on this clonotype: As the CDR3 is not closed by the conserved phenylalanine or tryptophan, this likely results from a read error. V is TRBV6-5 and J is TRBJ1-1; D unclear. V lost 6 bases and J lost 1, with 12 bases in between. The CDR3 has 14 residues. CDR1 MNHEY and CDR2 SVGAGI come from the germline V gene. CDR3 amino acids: CASSLSDGNTEAFY. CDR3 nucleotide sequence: TGTGCCAGCAGCCTAAGTGACGGGAACACTGAAGCTTTCTAT.

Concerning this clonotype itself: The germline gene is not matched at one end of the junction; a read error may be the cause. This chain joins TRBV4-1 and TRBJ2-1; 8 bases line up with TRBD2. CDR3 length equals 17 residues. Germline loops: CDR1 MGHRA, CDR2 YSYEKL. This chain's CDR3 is CASSQKRLAGIYYEQFF. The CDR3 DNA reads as TGCGCCAGCAGCCAAAAGAGATTAGCGGGAATCTACTATGAGCAGTTCTTC.

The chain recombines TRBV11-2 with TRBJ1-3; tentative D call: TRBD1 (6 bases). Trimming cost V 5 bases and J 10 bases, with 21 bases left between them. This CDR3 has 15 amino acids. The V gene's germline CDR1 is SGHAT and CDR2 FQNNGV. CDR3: CASSAGTGAPGTIYF. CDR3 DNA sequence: TGTGCCAGCAGCGCCGGGACGGGGGCACCAGGGACCATATATTTT.

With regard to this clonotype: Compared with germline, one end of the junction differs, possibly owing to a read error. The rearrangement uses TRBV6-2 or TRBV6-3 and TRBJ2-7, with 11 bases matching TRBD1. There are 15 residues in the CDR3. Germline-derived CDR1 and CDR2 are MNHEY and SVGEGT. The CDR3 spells CTSSRLGQGAYEQYF. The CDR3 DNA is TGTACCAGCAGCCGCCTGGGACAGGGGGCCTACGAGCAGTACTTC.

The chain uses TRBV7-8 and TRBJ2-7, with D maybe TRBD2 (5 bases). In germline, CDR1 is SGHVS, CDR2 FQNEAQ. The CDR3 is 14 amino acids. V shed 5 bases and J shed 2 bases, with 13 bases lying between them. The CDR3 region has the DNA TGTGCCAGCAGCCTCCGCGGGCGGCCCTACGAGCAGTACTTC. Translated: CASSLRGRPYEQYF. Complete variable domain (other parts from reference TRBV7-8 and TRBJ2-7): GAGVSQSPRYKVAKRGQDVALRCDPISGHVSLFWYQQALGQGPEFLTYFQNEAQLDKSGLPSDRFFAERPEGSVSTLKIQRTQQEDSAVYLCASSLRGRPYEQYFGPGTRLTVT.

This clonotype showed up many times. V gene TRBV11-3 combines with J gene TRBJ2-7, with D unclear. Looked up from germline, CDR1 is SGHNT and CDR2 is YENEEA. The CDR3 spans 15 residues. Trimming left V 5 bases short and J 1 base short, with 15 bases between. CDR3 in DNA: TGTGCCAGCAGCACCGCGGCTGGGCTGTCCTACGAGCAGTACTTC. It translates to CASSTAAGLSYEQYF.

Here the CDR3 DNA reads TGTGCCAGCAGCTTGGGACTAGACGAAGAGACCCAGTACTTC. Its protein product is CASSLGLDEETQYF. V gene TRBV5-4 combines with J gene TRBJ2-5, with D maybe TRBD2 (6 bases). This CDR3 has 14 amino acids. The germline CDR1 and CDR2 sequences are SGHNT and YYREEE (reference sequence). Between the trimmed V and J ends, which lost 0 bases and 3 bases, there was a span of 9 bases.

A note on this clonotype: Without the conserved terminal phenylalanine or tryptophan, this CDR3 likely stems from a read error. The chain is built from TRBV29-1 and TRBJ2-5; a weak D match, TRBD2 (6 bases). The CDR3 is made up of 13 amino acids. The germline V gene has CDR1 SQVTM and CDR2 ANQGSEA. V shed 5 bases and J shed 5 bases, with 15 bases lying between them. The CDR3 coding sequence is TGCAGCGTTAAGGGACTTAACAAGGAGACCCAGTACCTC. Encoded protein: CSVKGLNKETQYL.

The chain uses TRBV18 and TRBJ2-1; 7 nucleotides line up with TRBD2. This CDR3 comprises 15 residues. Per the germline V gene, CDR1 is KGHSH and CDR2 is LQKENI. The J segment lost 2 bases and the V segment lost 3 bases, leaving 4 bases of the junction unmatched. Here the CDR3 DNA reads TGTGCCAGCTCACCGCGGACTAGAGCCTACAATGAGCAGTTCTTC. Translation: CASSPRTRAYNEQFF.

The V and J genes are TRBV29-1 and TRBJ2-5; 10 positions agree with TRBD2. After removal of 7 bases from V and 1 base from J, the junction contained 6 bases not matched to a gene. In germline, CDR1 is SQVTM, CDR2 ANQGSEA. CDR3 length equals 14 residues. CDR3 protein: CSAPTSGVQETQYF. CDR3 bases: TGCAGCGCTCCCACTAGCGGGGTCCAAGAGACCCAGTACTTC.

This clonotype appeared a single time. The CDR3 coding sequence is TGTGCCAGCAGTTACCCCCCTAGCGGGAGATTCTACGAGCAGTACTTC. Its translation is CASSYPPSGRFYEQYF. The chain employs TRBV6-5 and TRBJ2-7, with 10 positions matching TRBD2. CDR1 is MNHEY and CDR2 is SVGAGI in the germline V gene. V lost 2 bases and J lost 3; bases outside the gene matches: 7. The CDR3 extends over 16 amino acids.

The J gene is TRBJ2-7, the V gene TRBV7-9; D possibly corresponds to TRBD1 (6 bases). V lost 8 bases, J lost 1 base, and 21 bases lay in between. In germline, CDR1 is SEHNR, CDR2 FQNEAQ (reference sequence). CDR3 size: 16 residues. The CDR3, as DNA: TGTGCCAGCGGGCTTACCGGGACCAGGGGTTCCTACGAGCAGTACTTC. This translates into CASGLTGTRGSYEQYF. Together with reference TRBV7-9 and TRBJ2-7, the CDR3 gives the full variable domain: DTGVSQNPRHKITKRGQNVTFRCDPISEHNRLYWYRQTLGQGPEFLTYFQNEAQLEKSRLLSDRFSAERPKGSFSTLEIQRTEQGDSAMYLCASGLTGTRGSYEQYFGPGTRLTVT.

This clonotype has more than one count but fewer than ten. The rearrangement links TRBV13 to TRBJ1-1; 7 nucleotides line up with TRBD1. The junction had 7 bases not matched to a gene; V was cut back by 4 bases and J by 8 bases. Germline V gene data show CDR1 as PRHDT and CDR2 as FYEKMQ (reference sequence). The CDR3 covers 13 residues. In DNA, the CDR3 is TGTGCCAGCAGCTCCTCCTTACAGGGGGAAGCTTTCTTT. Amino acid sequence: CASSSSLQGEAFF.

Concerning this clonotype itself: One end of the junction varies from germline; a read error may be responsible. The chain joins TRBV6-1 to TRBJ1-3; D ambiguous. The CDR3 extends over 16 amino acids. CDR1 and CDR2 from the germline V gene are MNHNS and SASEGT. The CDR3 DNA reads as TGTGACAGCAGTGTACGGACCGAAGATGCTGGAAACACCATATATTTT. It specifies CDSSVRTEDAGNTIYF.